Presented here are 16 T cell receptor beta chains from one specimen sequenced in a study of Ad26.COV2.S vaccination and SARS-CoV-2 variants. The treatment here: 19 received Ad26.COV2.S at low or high dose, single or two shots; roughly 5 received placebo; per-sample allocation not given. The samples were gathered on day 63 after the first injection of vaccine or placebo. Produced via immunoSEQ multiplex PCR; TCRdb's table is partial and in-frame only. The sample includes 350,000 to 500,000 clones, about 92% of them seen just once. The starting material was peripheral blood, obtained in a trial of Ad26.COV2.S vaccine versus placebo. These receptors originate from a person between 18 and 60 years old who received the Ad26.COV2.S COVID-19 vaccine or a placebo.

V is TRBV5-4 and J is TRBJ2-3, with 13 bases that match TRBD2. This CDR3 has 16 amino acids. J lost 3 bases, V lost 3 bases, and 4 bases had no gene match. CDR1 and CDR2 from the germline V gene are SGHNT and YYREEE (reference sequence). The CDR3 loop is CASSSQTSGRTDTQYF. In nucleotides, the CDR3 is TGTGCCAGCAGCTCCCAGACTAGCGGGAGGACAGATACGCAGTATTTT.

The V and J genes are TRBV4-3 and TRBJ1-1; the D gene is possibly TRBD1 (5 bases). The germline V gene has CDR1 LGHNA and CDR2 YSLEER. V gave up 0 bases and J gave up 10 bases, with 21 bases separating them. The CDR3 totals 16 residues. The CDR3: CASSQESAGTTGVAFF. In DNA, the CDR3 is TGCGCCAGCAGCCAAGAATCTGCAGGGACCACTGGGGTAGCTTTCTTT.

The rearrangement joins TRBV7-9 to TRBJ1-1; 8 nucleotides match TRBD1. The CDR3 spans 14 residues. The ends lost 5 bases at V and 4 bases at J; junction bases unmatched: 6. Looked up from germline, CDR1 is SEHNR and CDR2 is FQNEAQ (reference sequence). The CDR3 spells CASSHNRGITEAFF. The CDR3, as DNA: TGTGCCAGCAGCCATAACAGGGGGATCACTGAAGCTTTCTTT.

The chain employs TRBV24-1 and TRBJ2-7, with D perhaps matching TRBD1 (5 bases). V was pared by 2 bases and J by 5 bases, with 15 bases between. The CDR3 contains 15 residues. Germline V gene lookup returns CDR1 KGHDR and CDR2 SFDVKD. The CDR3 spells CATSDSAQAMDEQYF. CDR3 DNA sequence: TGTGCCACCAGTGATTCGGCACAGGCTATGGACGAGCAGTACTTC.

This clone appeared once. V gene TRBV21-1 combines with J gene TRBJ1-5. TRBV21-1 counts as a pseudogene. The CDR3 has 15 amino acids. CDR3 sequence (DNA): TGTGCCAGCAGCAAAGCCTCGGAGAGCAATCAGCCCCAGCATTTT. It yields the protein CASSKASESNQPQHF.

V usage is TRBV15 and J usage is TRBJ2-7, with D possibly being TRBD1 (5 bases). This CDR3 contains 13 residues. Trimming left V 3 bases short and J 2 bases short, with 8 bases between. Germline assignment: CDR1 LNHNV and CDR2 YYDKDF (reference sequence). This CDR3 is CATSSRQTYEQYF. CDR3 bases: TGTGCCACCAGCAGCCGACAGACCTACGAGCAGTACTTC.

A single count supports this clone. The chain uses TRBV15 and TRBJ1-5; weak D call: TRBD1 (5 bases). The germline V gene has CDR1 LNHNV and CDR2 YYDKDF (reference sequence). Trimming shortened V by 5 bases and J by 0 bases, and 11 bases separated the two germline ends. The CDR3 is 15 amino acids. Written as DNA, the CDR3 is TGTGCCACCAGCGAGGGACGGGGTAGCAATCAGCCCCAGCATTTT. It encodes CATSEGRGSNQPQHF.

CDR3 residues: CASSRDGQTYEQYF. For the CDR3, the DNA is TGCGCCAGCAGCCGAGACGGACAAACCTACGAGCAGTACTTC. The chain uses TRBV5-1 and TRBJ2-7, with a possible D match to TRBD1 (5 bases). Germline V gene sequence: CDR1 SGHRS, CDR2 YFSETQ. V shed 4 bases and J shed 2 bases, with 13 bases lying between them. CDR3 length equals 14 residues.

V gene TRBV7-2 combines with J gene TRBJ1-6; D gene ambiguous. This CDR3 comprises 14 residues. V was cut by 2 bases and J by 6 bases, with 8 bases left in between. Germline V gene lookup returns CDR1 SGHTA and CDR2 FQGNSA. The CDR3 is CASSLLGLNSPLHF. CDR3 nucleotide sequence: TGTGCCAGCAGCTTATTAGGACTTAATTCACCCCTCCACTTT.

CDR3: CASSFWGQGAGGELFF. In DNA, the CDR3 is TGTGCCAGCAGCTTCTGGGGACAGGGGGCTGGCGGGGAGCTGTTTTTT. This sequence joins TRBV11-2 and TRBJ2-2; TRBD1 agrees at 12 bases. The length of the CDR3 is 16 residues. The V and J ends lost 3 bases and 7 bases, in that order; junction bases with no gene match: 6. Germline V gives CDR1 SGHAT, CDR2 FQNNGV.

The chain combines TRBV28 with TRBJ2-3; D is unclear. V was pared by 5 bases and J by 5 bases, with 5 bases between. This CDR3 has 11 amino acids. Germline CDR1 and CDR2: MDHEN and SYDVKM. The CDR3 here is CASSPKDTQYF. The CDR3, as DNA: TGTGCCAGCAGTCCTAAAGATACGCAGTATTTT.

The chain joins TRBV30 to TRBJ2-2, with TRBD1 matching 9 bases. The CDR3 is 15 amino acids. J gave up 1 base and V 2 bases, and 2 bases lay outside the gene matches. Germline V CDR1 and CDR2: GTSNPN, SVGIG (reference sequence). The CDR3 sequence is CAWSTGQGNTGELFF. In nucleotides, the CDR3 is TGTGCCTGGAGTACGGGACAGGGGAACACCGGGGAGCTGTTTTTT.

The genes are TRBV11-2 and TRBJ2-3; 7 bases are a match to TRBD2. The CDR3 totals 13 residues. V was pared by 5 bases and J by 6 bases, with 5 bases of the junction left unmatched. Germline V gene data show CDR1 as SGHAT and CDR2 as FQNNGV. CDR3 bases: TGTGCCAGCAGCCCGGTTAGCGGGGATACGCAGTATTTT. Amino acid sequence: CASSPVSGDTQYF.

The V and J genes are TRBV6-6 and TRBJ2-5, with 7 bases identical to TRBD1. The V segment lost 7 bases and the J segment 1 base; nucleotides outside the gene matches: 6. The germline CDR1 and CDR2 sequences are MNHNY and SVGAGI (reference sequence). The CDR3 contains 14 residues. The CDR3 bases are TGTGCCAGCAATCGACAGGGATTCCAAGAGACCCAGTACTTC. Translation: CASNRQGFQETQYF.

This clone has only one observation. The chain employs TRBV29-1 and TRBJ2-5, with 10 bases that match TRBD2. The CDR3 sequence is 17 residues long. Germline trimming cut 1 base from V and 5 bases from J; bases unmatched to any gene: 13. Germline values: CDR1 SQVTM, CDR2 ANQGSEA. CDR3 nucleotide sequence: TGCAGCGTTGAAGTCTTGTCTAGCGGGAGTATCGGGGAGACCCAGTACTTC. It translates to CSVEVLSSGSIGETQYF.

The chain joins TRBV9 to TRBJ1-3; D gene uncertain. This CDR3 contains 15 residues. Trimming cost V 3 bases and J 0 bases, with 10 bases left between them. CDR1 SGDLS and CDR2 YYNGEE come from the germline V gene. The CDR3 loop is CASSAGGSSGNTIYF. CDR3 coding DNA: TGTGCCAGCAGCGCAGGAGGGAGCTCTGGAAACACCATATATTTT.